What follows describes a single T cell receptor (beta chain). The clone's antigen remains unknown. The sample holds no much larger clone one base away, and base qualities are not on file. The germline V gene sets CDR1 to MDHEN and CDR2 to SYDVKM. Cut back by 6 bases and 3 bases, the V and J ends lie 21 bases apart. The CDR3 starts with the cysteine, ends with the phenylalanine, and has 17 residues. Just CDR3 DNA is preserved here, 51 bases in frame from base 1. TCR CDR3 regions were amplified from genomic DNA by multiplex PCR using the deep immunoSEQ assay. Extracted genomic DNA from each cell subset was distributed evenly across all wells of several immunoSEQ 96-well plates, and each plate was treated as a replicate. Each replicate PCR for sorted subsets received around 200 ng genomic DNA, equal to tens of thousands of T cell genomes. Purified libraries were quantified with a Qubit 3.0 fluorometer, sized on a Bioanalyzer 2100, and re-quantified with the KAPA Library Quantification kit. A separate single-read 150-cycle Illumina NextSeq 550 flow cell was used to sequence each immunoSEQ 96-well plate. In the source study's methods: Because the immunoSEQ output included only junctional sequences and no quality scores, the filtering could not be the same as the filtering used for full-length reads. Sequences were annotated with PyIR, a Python wrapper for IgBLAST v1.9, and V/J genes and CDR3 were assigned using IMGT germline references. Reads were removed for weak V/J assignments (E-value above 1e-6), missing CDR3, stop codons, out-of-frame junctions, or ambiguous translated residues. V3J clonotypes were defined as sequences sharing the same inferred V gene, J gene, and CDR3 amino acid sequence. Percentage overlap between repertoires was calculated by dividing the number of shared unique clonotypes by the size of the smaller repertoire. Repertoire richness was assessed with RTK rarefaction, the Chao1 estimator, and Recon v2.1 estimates of unobserved clonotypes. OLGA was used to compute generation probabilities for all TCRbeta clonotypes that the gDNA method yielded from four donors. The immuneACCESS repertoire file appears here via TCRdb, limited to in-frame rearrangements. These files lack a portion of the clones; in checked studies, under half of the deficit traces to unresolved V genes, and the cause of the others is not known. Clone size and V and J calls were adopted from that table, with D and trimming inferred from the DNA. The sample table contains around 600,000 clones; only one count was recorded for more than 95% of them. Roughly 0.055% of the sample belongs to the ten largest clones.

This entry is derived from a study of shared clonotypes between healthy human individuals (TCRdb year 2020). Notes on the research overall: The cohort comprised two women and a few men aged 18 to 49 years. For each donor, CD4 naive and CD4 memory were each given three plates, CD8 naive was given two plates, and CD8 memory was given one plate. The study deeply sequenced blood TCR repertoires of five healthy adults to estimate repertoire size and the extent of clonotype sharing between individuals. Different laboratories and diverse techniques were used to prepare libraries and sequence TCR repertoires, to increase sequencing depth and limit assay-specific biases. Per donor, leukapheresis produced somewhere between about 0.8 and 9 billion PBMCs. On the study overall, not on this receptor specifically: Rarefaction of sorted-subset datasets indicated incomplete sequencing despite the large sequencing depth. Compared with non-shared clonotypes, clonotypes shared by all four sorted-subset donors had higher generation probabilities. Naive subsets generally had larger estimated clonotype richness than memory subsets did. Because the study included a small number of donors, the genetic and exposure-history diversity represented was limited. Sampling was limited to blood, and TCR repertoires in tissue likely differ from TCR repertoires in blood. Approximately 5% of naive CD4, 3.5% of naive CD8, around 2.3% of memory CD4, and 0.35% to 0.5% of memory CD8 clonotypes were shared across a few donors. Pairwise subsampling led to the expectation that sequencing depth would affect the degree of clonotype sharing among donors.

Healthy HIV-negative adults with no recently reported acute infections or vaccinations were included as donors. Every donor was a Caucasian adult residing in Nashville, Tennessee, USA. CD4+ T cells were enriched through magnetic negative selection, after which naive cells were positively selected on CD45RA and the remaining negative fraction served as the memory subset. Blood was collected by leukapheresis, and PBMCs were isolated by Ficoll-Histopaque density gradient centrifugation and then cryopreserved in liquid nitrogen vapor phase. Analytical flow cytometry was used to check the purity and quantity of each magnetically sorted T cell population. From each sorted fraction, genomic DNA was isolated and quantified by UV absorbance on a Nanodrop 2000c.

The sequenced material came from naive CD4+ T cells sorted from blood. Taken with the paper, the label for cell subset or site translates to: CD45RA+ positively selected. The source is a woman aged 25 to 45 in good health. The chain is encoded by TRBV28 joined to TRBJ1-5; the D gene remains uncertain. CDR3 region: CASSSDEWISSNQPQHF. At the DNA level, the sequence is TGTGCCAGCAGCTCTGATGAATGGATCAGCTCCAATCAGCCCCAGCATTTT.